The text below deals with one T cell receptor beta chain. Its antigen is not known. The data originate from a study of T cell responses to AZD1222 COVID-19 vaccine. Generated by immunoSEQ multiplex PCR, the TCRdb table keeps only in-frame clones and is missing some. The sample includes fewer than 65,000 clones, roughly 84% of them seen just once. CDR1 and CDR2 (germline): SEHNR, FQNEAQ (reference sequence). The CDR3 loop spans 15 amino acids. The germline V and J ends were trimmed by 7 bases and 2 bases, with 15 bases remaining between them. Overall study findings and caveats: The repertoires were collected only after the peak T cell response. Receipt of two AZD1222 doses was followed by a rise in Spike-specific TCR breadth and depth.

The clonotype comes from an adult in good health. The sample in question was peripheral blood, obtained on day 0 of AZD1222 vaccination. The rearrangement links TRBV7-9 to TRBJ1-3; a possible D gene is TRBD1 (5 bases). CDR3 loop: CASTPWGATGNTIYF. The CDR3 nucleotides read TGTGCCAGCACCCCATGGGGCGCAACTGGAAACACCATATATTTT.